The entry below describes one T cell receptor beta chain. The antigen remains unidentified. The junction differs from germline at one of its ends, possibly a read error. This record comes from a study of tumor-infiltrating lymphocytes in primary liver carcinoma. Co-extracting RNA and DNA was done with roughly 17-32 mg of unsorted bulk tissue as input. Patients underwent resection of primary liver carcinoma. Broader study findings: Tumor top-250-clone fraction significantly exceeded that of blood (p = 0.039). Only around 7-24% of top clones occurred in all five tumor regions. Pairs comparing tumor with adjacent tissue or blood overlapped less than pairs drawn from tumor regions.

TCR beta cDNA was prepared out of roughly 0.5 ug total RNA by means of a constant-region primer. Employing slightly modified ARM-PCR, three nested multiplex PCR rounds were run, and these gave rise to the TCR beta libraries. Both of the initial two PCR rounds ran for approximately 11 cycles and employed TRBV1-TRBV30 forward primers alongside a C-beta reverse primer. TCRdb ran MiXCR on the multiplex PCR reads and lists one entry per CDR3 protein. The sample has tens of thousands of distinct CDR3 sequences, over 60% seen once; the top ten hold roughly two fifths. Per germline, CDR1 SGHAT and CDR2 FQNNGV. CDR3 size: 16 residues.

This clonotype was obtained from a man aged 40-50 years with primary liver carcinoma and hepatitis B virus infection. The sequenced sample was liver tumor tissue from sampling region 4. As to subset: tumor region T4, right-lateral pole. The chain carries TRBV11-2 and TRBJ2-5; no firm D call. The DNA for the CDR3 is TGTGCCAGCAGCCAAGCTCCTGGCGTGGGGAAGGAGACCCAATACTTC. Residues: CASSQAPGVGKETQYF.